Below, 29 T cell receptor beta chains from the same sample are listed, as sequenced in a study of blood T cell repertoires in COVID-19 (dated by TCRdb to the early 2020s). Library prep was done by the immunoSEQ multiplex PCR assay. TCRdb provides this immuneACCESS table in a form limited to in-frame rearrangements. Some clones are lacking; in checked studies, under half of them reflect an unresolved V gene, and why the rest are absent is not known. For this sample there are about 88,000 clones; roughly 90% appear just once. The ten largest clones take up roughly 2.8% of the sample. Sequenced input: peripheral blood. These receptors were obtained from a woman aged 80 or over with acute or convalescent COVID-19.

The gene calls are TRBV12-3 or TRBV12-4 and TRBJ1-6; D may be TRBD1 (6 bases). Trimming pared 4 bases from V and 7 bases from J, leaving 8 bases between. This CDR3 contains 13 residues. This CDR3 is CASSWQGNSPLHF. The CDR3 DNA follows: TGTGCCAGCAGTTGGCAGGGGAATTCACCCCTCCACTTT.

The count of this clone is one. The chain combines TRBV4-3 with TRBJ1-4; no clear D gene. Germline V lookup: CDR1 LGHNA, CDR2 YSLEER. The length of the CDR3 is 14 residues. V lost 0 bases and J 10 bases, leaving 12 bases between the germline ends. The chain's CDR3 is CASSQDVGSRKLFF. CDR3 nucleotides: TGCGCCAGCAGCCAAGATGTCGGGTCGCGAAAACTGTTTTTT.

The rearrangement uses TRBV27 and TRBJ2-7; D gene uncertain. The CDR3 is 13 amino acids. Germline assignment: CDR1 MNHEY and CDR2 SMNVEV (reference sequence). The V end lost 2 bases, the J end lost 0 bases, and 5 bases lay between the germline ends. CDR3 DNA sequence: TGTGCCAGCAGTTTAGTTTACTCCTACGAGCAGTACTTC. Translation gives CASSLVYSYEQYF.

A few counts support this clone. The chain employs TRBV30 and TRBJ2-7, with TRBD1 matching over 10 bases. This CDR3 is built from 15 residues. The germline CDR1 and CDR2 sequences are GTSNPN and SVGIG (reference sequence). The junction had 10 bases not matched to a gene; V was cut back by 2 bases and J by 6 bases. The CDR3 loop reads CAWSPSGTGDVEQYF. In DNA, the CDR3 is TGTGCCTGGAGTCCCTCCGGGACAGGGGATGTCGAGCAGTACTTC.

The CDR3 DNA reads TGTGCCTGGAGTGAGGCTAGCCTTGGTTCACCCCTCCACTTT. This codes for CAWSEASLGSPLHF. The chain carries TRBV30 and TRBJ1-6; D gene unclear. The CDR3 runs to 14 residues. Trimming left V 1 base short and J 9 bases short, with 13 bases between. Per germline, CDR1 GTSNPN and CDR2 SVGIG (reference sequence). The full variable domain, rest sourced from reference TRBV30 and TRBJ1-6, is SQTIHQWPATLVQPVGSPLSLECTVEGTSNPNLYWYRQAAGRGLQLLFYSVGIGQISSEVPQNLSASRPQDRQFILSSKKLLLSDSGFYLCAWSEASLGSPLHFGNGTRLTVT.

V usage is TRBV29-1 and J usage is TRBJ1-3, with D perhaps TRBD1 (6 bases). V lost 4 bases, J lost 7 bases, and 11 bases lay in between. Per the germline V gene, CDR1 is SQVTM and CDR2 is ANQGSEA. The length of the CDR3 is 12 residues. Here the CDR3 reads CSVASGENTIYF. The CDR3, as DNA: TGCAGCGTTGCTTCAGGGGAGAACACCATATATTTT.

The chain is built from TRBV30 and TRBJ1-3; 8 bases match TRBD1. This CDR3 contains 14 residues. CDR1 is GTSNPN, CDR2 SVGIG, per germline (reference sequence). Losses at the gene ends were 3 bases for V and 4 bases for J; bases not matched to a gene: 5. CDR3 in DNA: TGTGCCTGGAGGGCACAGGGGGAAGGAAACACCATATATTTT. The encoded protein is CAWRAQGEGNTIYF.

This clone was recorded a few times. This sequence joins TRBV7-9 and TRBJ2-5, with D unclear. This CDR3 region has 13 residues. The V and J ends lost 5 bases and 4 bases respectively, with 11 bases between them. The V gene's germline CDR1 is SEHNR and CDR2 FQNEAQ (reference sequence). CDR3 sequence reads: CASSLDGGETQYF. As DNA, the CDR3 is TGTGCCAGCAGCCTAGACGGCGGAGAGACCCAGTACTTC.

This clone was detected only a few times. This sequence joins TRBV5-1 and TRBJ2-2; possible D gene TRBD1, 5 bases. There are 14 residues in the CDR3. Germline CDR1 and CDR2: SGHRS and YFSETQ. Trimming shortened V by 0 bases and J by 6 bases, and 9 bases separated the two germline ends. CDR3 protein: CASSLGGASGELFF. For the CDR3, the DNA is TGCGCCAGCAGCTTGGGGGGCGCCTCCGGGGAGCTGTTTTTT.

The chain uses TRBV5-1 and TRBJ2-5; 11 nucleotides match TRBD2. The V segment lost 4 bases and the J segment 1 base; nucleotides outside the gene matches: 6. Germline CDR1 and CDR2: SGHRS and YFSETQ. The CDR3 has 16 residues. The CDR3: CASSQGLAVTQETQYF. For the CDR3, the DNA is TGCGCCAGCAGCCAGGGACTAGCGGTAACCCAAGAGACCCAGTACTTC.

The chain combines TRBV4-2 with TRBJ2-2, with 9 bases fitting TRBD1. In germline, CDR1 is LGHNA, CDR2 YNFKEQ. J was trimmed by 4 bases and V by 3 bases; bases with no gene match: 6. CDR3 size: 16 residues. The CDR3 is CASSHARTGVTGELFF. CDR3 nucleotides: TGTGCCAGCAGCCATGCGCGGACAGGGGTCACCGGGGAGCTGTTTTTT.

This chain links TRBV5-6 with TRBJ1-2; no reliable D call. From germline, CDR1 is SGHDT and CDR2 YYEEEE. The V and J ends lost 3 bases and 2 bases respectively, with 8 bases between them. This CDR3 comprises 13 residues. DNA of the CDR3: TGTGCCAGCAGCTCGACAAGGAACTATGGCTACACCTTC. It encodes CASSSTRNYGYTF.

The chain uses TRBV6-1 and TRBJ1-6; 10 nucleotides agree with TRBD1. In germline, CDR1 is MNHNS, CDR2 SASEGT. Germline trimming cut 3 bases from V and 6 bases from J; bases unmatched to any gene: 5. The CDR3 has 16 residues. CDR3 sequence: CASSDPGQGINSPLHF. The CDR3 region has the DNA TGTGCCAGCAGTGACCCGGGACAGGGGATTAATTCACCCCTCCACTTT.

The chain employs TRBV10-3 and TRBJ1-5, with 8 bases matching TRBD1. With V trimmed by 6 bases and J by 7 bases, 8 bases remained unmatched. CDR3 size: 14 residues. CDR1 is ENHRY, CDR2 SYGVKD, per germline. The CDR3 loop is CAISGQGGDQPQHF. The CDR3, as DNA: TGTGCCATCAGCGGACAGGGAGGGGACCAGCCCCAGCATTTT.

This clone was seen a few times. The chain has TRBV28 and TRBJ2-7, with D possibly TRBD2 on 7 matching bases. V lost 6 bases and J lost 0, with 15 bases in between. Looked up from germline, CDR1 is MDHEN and CDR2 is SYDVKM. This CDR3 comprises 15 residues. The CDR3 reads CASRGGASSSYEQYF. The CDR3 DNA reads TGTGCCAGCAGGGGGGGGGCTAGCAGCTCCTACGAGCAGTACTTC.

V is TRBV2 and J is TRBJ2-7; 8 nucleotides agree with TRBD1. The J segment lost 2 bases and the V segment lost 7 bases, leaving 1 base of the junction unmatched. The CDR3 length is 12 residues. From germline, CDR1 is SNHLY and CDR2 FYNNEI. The CDR3 DNA is TGTGCCAGCAAGGACAGGGCCTACGAGCAGTACTTC. Protein product: CASKDRAYEQYF.

The genes are TRBV6-5 and TRBJ2-7; a weak D match, TRBD1 (5 bases). Per germline, CDR1 MNHEY and CDR2 SVGAGI. The ends were cut back, 6 bases at V and 3 bases at J, with 18 bases in the middle. The CDR3 runs 15 residues. In DNA, the CDR3 is TGTGCCAGCAGCTACCACATAGACAGAGACTACGAGCAGTACTTC. Amino acids: CASSYHIDRDYEQYF.

J is TRBJ1-2 and V is TRBV29-1; tentatively, D is TRBD1 (6 bases). This CDR3 region has 11 residues. Trimming removed 7 bases from V and 8 bases from J, with 14 bases in between. In germline, CDR1 is SQVTM, CDR2 ANQGSEA. The CDR3 coding sequence is TGCAGCGCCCTCGGGGGGCCCGGCTACACCTTC. This sequence encodes CSALGGPGYTF.

The genes are TRBV30 and TRBJ1-1, with D unclear. Deletions cut 0 bases from V and 6 bases from J, with 11 bases between. This CDR3 spans 13 amino acids. Germline CDR1 GTSNPN, CDR2 SVGIG (reference sequence). CDR3 loop: CAWSVLKVAEAFF. CDR3 nucleotides: TGTGCCTGGAGTGTACTAAAGGTCGCTGAAGCTTTCTTT. Together with reference TRBV30 and TRBJ1-1, the CDR3 gives the full variable domain: SQTIHQWPATLVQPVGSPLSLECTVEGTSNPNLYWYRQAAGRGLQLLFYSVGIGQISSEVPQNLSASRPQDRQFILSSKKLLLSDSGFYLCAWSVLKVAEAFFGQGTRLTVV.

V is TRBV24-1 and J is TRBJ2-2, with 8 bases fitting TRBD2. The CDR3 is made up of 16 amino acids. Germline CDR1 KGHDR, CDR2 SFDVKD. The V segment lost 4 bases and the J segment 6 bases; nucleotides outside the gene matches: 9. The CDR3 reads CATSELAGSRAGELFF. The CDR3 nucleotides are TGTGCCACCAGTGAGTTAGCGGGATCGAGGGCCGGGGAGCTGTTTTTT.

V is TRBV28 and J is TRBJ2-1, with 9 bases that match TRBD2. The trim removed 3 bases at V and 1 base at J, leaving 4 bases unmatched. Germline V gene lookup returns CDR1 MDHEN and CDR2 SYDVKM. The CDR3 has 16 amino acids. The CDR3 DNA reads as TGTGCCAGCAGTTTTGGTAGCGGGAGATCCTACAATGAGCAGTTCTTC. Its protein product is CASSFGSGRSYNEQFF.

CDR3 DNA sequence: TGTGCCAGCAGCTTGGGCACAGGCTCCTACAATGAGCAGTTCTTC. Translating it yields CASSLGTGSYNEQFF. The chain carries TRBV5-5 and TRBJ2-1, with D perhaps matching TRBD1 (5 bases). The V gene lost 0 bases and the J gene lost 0 bases, with 7 bases spanning the gap. The germline gives CDR1 SGHKS, CDR2 YYEKEE (reference sequence). The CDR3 is 15 residues long.

In its sample, this clone was seen once. The CDR3 spells CASSERGGRAYNEQFF. Written as DNA, the CDR3 is TGTGCCAGCAGTGAAAGGGGCGGGAGGGCCTACAATGAGCAGTTCTTC. The chain joins TRBV2 to TRBJ2-1; 9 nucleotides agree with TRBD2. With V trimmed by 2 bases and J by 2 bases, 4 bases remained unmatched. The CDR3 loop spans 16 amino acids. CDR1 is SNHLY and CDR2 is FYNNEI in the germline V gene.

This clone has just a few counts. The chain joins TRBV2 to TRBJ2-2; D remains ambiguous. V lost 2 bases and J lost 4, with 11 bases in between. In germline, CDR1 is SNHLY, CDR2 FYNNEI. CDR3 size: 15 residues. CDR3 nucleotide sequence: TGTGCCAGCAGTGAAACGGGTCTGAGCACCGGGGAGCTGTTTTTT. It yields the protein CASSETGLSTGELFF.

This chain connects TRBV12-3 or TRBV12-4 to TRBJ1-1; 7 nucleotides align to TRBD1. The CDR3 length is 13 residues. The V gene end was trimmed by 5 bases and the J gene end by 7 bases; junction bases not matched to a gene: 7. The CDR3 sequence is CASSVYRGLEAFF. The CDR3 bases are TGTGCCAGCAGTGTCTACAGGGGACTTGAAGCTTTCTTT.

This chain joins TRBV28 and TRBJ2-5, with 9 bases identical to TRBD1. Germline CDR1 is MDHEN and CDR2 is SYDVKM. The V segment lost 5 bases and the J segment 3 bases; nucleotides outside the gene matches: 13. The CDR3 is made up of 17 amino acids. The CDR3 DNA is TGTGCCAGCAGTCCCCTGGTATTGGACAGGGGTAAAGAGACCCAGTACTTC. It specifies CASSPLVLDRGKETQYF.

This chain connects TRBV7-9 to TRBJ2-1, with a possible D match to TRBD2 (5 bases). V lost 4 bases and J lost 8, with 21 bases in between. This CDR3 is 16 amino acids long. Germline V gene lookup returns CDR1 SEHNR and CDR2 FQNEAQ (reference sequence). The CDR3 nucleotides are TGTGCCAGCAGCTCCGCTGCAGGTGGCAGCGGCGATGAGCAGTTCTTC. It is translated as CASSSAAGGSGDEQFF.

The chain employs TRBV4-3 and TRBJ1-4; unclear D gene. Trimming pared 0 bases from V and 6 bases from J, leaving 17 bases between. Germline assignment: CDR1 LGHNA and CDR2 YSLEER. CDR3 length: 17 amino acids. DNA of the CDR3: TGCGCCAGCAGCCAAGATCTTAATGCGGTCGACTATGAAAAACTGTTTTTT. It yields the protein CASSQDLNAVDYEKLFF.

V gene TRBV7-2 combines with J gene TRBJ1-5; TRBD1 matches at 9 bases. There are 17 residues in the CDR3. V trimming: 3 bases; J trimming: 7 bases; junction bases outside the gene matches: 13. Germline CDR1 reads SGHTA; CDR2 reads FQGNSA. As DNA, the CDR3 is TGTGCCAGCAGCTTGCCGGAACAGGGGGCCGGAAGGCAGCCCCAGCATTTT. It yields the protein CASSLPEQGAGRQPQHF.